These 20 T cell receptor beta chains originate from one sample sequenced in a study of OX40 agonist ivuxolimab in advanced cancers. Libraries were prepared by immunoSEQ multiplex PCR; TCRdb keeps only in-frame clonotypes and omits some of them. This repertoire shows about 18,000 clones, over 75% found once; its top ten account for roughly 25%. The sequencing used CD4+ or CD8+ T cells sorted from blood, collected in a trial of the OX40 agonist ivuxolimab. These receptors all come from an adult with an advanced solid tumor such as melanoma, head and neck, liver or kidney cancer.

Within the sample, this clone is large. The V gene is TRBV7-9, the J gene TRBJ2-5; D is possibly TRBD1 (5 bases). CDR1 is SEHNR, CDR2 FQNEAQ, per germline (reference sequence). Trimming cost V 4 bases and J 5 bases, with 20 bases left between them. The CDR3 is made up of 16 amino acids. The CDR3, as DNA: TGTGCCAGCAGCTCCCAATGGCAGGGCCTAAGGGAGACCCAGTACTTC. This gives the protein CASSSQWQGLRETQYF.

This clone was counted a single time. The J gene is TRBJ2-3, the V gene TRBV13; the D is unclear. Germline assignment: CDR1 PRHDT and CDR2 FYEKMQ (reference sequence). The CDR3 spans 13 residues. V was clipped by 0 bases and J by 0 bases, with 1 base between them. The CDR3 protein is CASSLGSTDTQYF. In DNA form, the CDR3 reads TGTGCCAGCAGCTTAGGTAGCACAGATACGCAGTATTTT.

The gene calls are TRBV30 and TRBJ1-1; D uncertain. The CDR3 loop spans 15 amino acids. Per germline, CDR1 GTSNPN and CDR2 SVGIG (reference sequence). V was clipped by 3 bases and J by 3 bases, with 17 bases between them. The CDR3 nucleotides are TGTGCCTGGAGGGGTGTCGGAGGAGTGTACACTGAAGCTTTCTTT. Translation: CAWRGVGGVYTEAFF.

The rearrangement uses TRBV27 and TRBJ2-7; D is unclear. Germline V gene sequence: CDR1 MNHEY, CDR2 SMNVEV (reference sequence). This CDR3 region has 15 residues. Trimming cost V 5 bases and J 3 bases, with 17 bases left between them. In nucleotides, the CDR3 is TGTGCCAGCAGTCTGCACGGTGGAAGTAGCTACGAGCAGTACTTC. Protein: CASSLHGGSSYEQYF.

The DNA for the CDR3 is TGTGCCAGCAGTTTGACCGGAGGCTATGGCTACACCTTC. Translation: CASSLTGGYGYTF. This chain links TRBV27 with TRBJ1-2; no clear D. The CDR3 totals 13 residues. Deletions cut 3 bases from V and 4 bases from J, with 9 bases between. Germline lookup yields CDR1 MNHEY and CDR2 SMNVEV (reference sequence).

The chain uses TRBV13 and TRBJ2-3, with 14 positions matching TRBD2. Germline CDR1 is PRHDT and CDR2 is FYEKMQ (reference sequence). This CDR3 spans 20 amino acids. With 5 bases clipped from V and 2 bases from J, the junction kept 15 bases outside the gene matches. CDR3 sequence: CASSPESGGLAGEITDTQYF. CDR3 nucleotide sequence: TGTGCCAGCAGCCCCGAGAGTGGGGGACTAGCGGGGGAGATCACAGATACGCAGTATTTT.

The table lists this clone with a count of one. This chain uses TRBV2 with TRBJ1-2, with D possibly being TRBD1 (5 bases). Germline values: CDR1 SNHLY, CDR2 FYNNEI. CDR3 length: 12 amino acids. V lost 8 bases and J 6 bases, leaving 13 bases between the germline ends. For the CDR3, the DNA is TGTGCCAGCTGGAGGGGATCGGATGGCTACACCTTC. It translates to CASWRGSDGYTF.

This clone appeared a single time. This chain connects TRBV19 to TRBJ2-2, with unresolved D. Trimming removed 9 bases at V and 3 bases at J, with 5 bases between. Germline loops: CDR1 LNHDA, CDR2 SQIVND (reference sequence). CDR3 length equals 11 residues. CDR3 amino acids: CASRDTGELFF. The CDR3 region has the DNA TGTGCCAGCCGGGACACCGGGGAGCTGTTTTTT.

The chain carries TRBV7-2 and TRBJ1-2, with D maybe TRBD1 (5 bases). Germline CDR1 SGHTA, CDR2 FQGNSA. V lost 1 base to trimming and J lost 5 bases, with 26 bases between them. CDR3 length equals 19 residues. For the CDR3, the DNA is TGTGCCAGCAGCTTAGGAGCGGGAGGGGCCCACCCCAGAAATTATGGCTACACCTTC. As protein: CASSLGAGGAHPRNYGYTF.

The chain recombines TRBV14 with TRBJ1-2; a weak D match, TRBD1 (6 bases). Trimming took off 0 bases at V and 4 bases at J, with 9 bases between the two ends. This CDR3 region has 14 residues. Germline V gene data show CDR1 as SGHDN and CDR2 as FVKESK. CDR3 sequence: CASSQERGIYGYTF. CDR3 nucleotides: TGTGCCAGCAGCCAAGAAAGGGGGATCTATGGCTACACCTTC.

The V and J genes are TRBV13 and TRBJ2-5; D not certain. Trimming cost V 0 bases and J 2 bases, with 7 bases left between them. The CDR3 has 14 amino acids. Germline V gene lookup returns CDR1 PRHDT and CDR2 FYEKMQ (reference sequence). In nucleotides, the CDR3 is TGTGCCAGCAGCTTAGGCGGGCAGCAAGAGACCCAGTACTTC. Translation: CASSLGGQQETQYF.

The chain links TRBV9 to TRBJ2-2; weak D call: TRBD2 (7 bases). V shed 4 bases and J shed 6 bases, with 25 bases lying between them. The CDR3 sequence is 18 residues long. In germline, CDR1 is SGDLS, CDR2 YYNGEE. CDR3 nucleotides: TGTGCCAGCAGCACCTCACAGGGTGGCGGGAGTAGGGCCGGGGAGCTGTTTTTT. Its protein is CASSTSQGGGSRAGELFF.

This clone occurred once. The chain links TRBV23-1 to TRBJ2-3; TRBD2 agrees at 16 bases. TRBV23-1 is labeled an ORF, and its function is uncertain. Trimming cost V 3 bases and J 1 base; bases outside gene matches: 16. The CDR3 covers 22 residues. CDR3 amino acids: CASSQATWGLAGGPLGTDTQYF. CDR3 nucleotide sequence: TGCGCCAGCAGTCAGGCGACATGGGGACTAGCGGGGGGGCCTCTCGGCACAGATACGCAGTATTTT.

The gene calls are TRBV27 and TRBJ2-7; TRBD1 matches at 11 bases. J was trimmed by 4 bases and V by 4 bases; bases with no gene match: 6. The CDR3 runs to 15 residues. The germline gives CDR1 MNHEY, CDR2 SMNVEV (reference sequence). CDR3 protein: CASSWWGQGGYEQYF. DNA of the CDR3: TGTGCCAGCAGTTGGTGGGGACAGGGGGGATACGAGCAGTACTTC.

In DNA form, the CDR3 reads TGCGCCAGCAGCCCCGGGGCCAGGGAGACCTATGGCTACACCTTC. Encoded protein: CASSPGARETYGYTF. This rearrangement joins TRBV5-1 to TRBJ1-2; D is perhaps TRBD1 (5 bases). CDR3 size: 15 residues. V was pared by 4 bases and J by 4 bases, with 17 bases between. The germline V gene has CDR1 SGHRS and CDR2 YFSETQ.

The CDR3 loop is CASSISAGGGIREKLFF. The CDR3 nucleotides read TGTGCCAGTAGTATTTCGGCAGGGGGCGGGATTCGTGAAAAACTGTTTTTT. The gene calls are TRBV19 and TRBJ1-4; the match to TRBD1 covers 8 bases. The CDR3 is made up of 17 amino acids. Losses at the gene ends were 3 bases for V and 7 bases for J; bases not matched to a gene: 13. Germline CDR1 LNHDA, CDR2 SQIVND (reference sequence).

J is TRBJ2-1 and V is TRBV11-3; 8 bases align to TRBD2. The germline V gene encodes CDR1 SGHNT and CDR2 YENEEA. There are 15 residues in the CDR3. V gave up 1 base and J gave up 3 bases; unmatched junction bases: 2. The CDR3 region has the DNA TGTGCCAGCAGCTTAGTACGGGGGGGCTACAATGAGCAGTTCTTC. Translating gives CASSLVRGGYNEQFF.

The chain recombines TRBV12-5 with TRBJ2-3; D possibly corresponds to TRBD1 (6 bases). V dropped 2 bases and J dropped 4 bases, with 19 bases sitting between them. The CDR3 runs 17 residues. CDR1 and CDR2 (germline): LGHNT, FRNRAP. The CDR3 nucleotides read TGTGCTAGTGGTTTGCGGGCAGGGGTTTTGGGCGCAGATACGCAGTATTTT. Encoded protein: CASGLRAGVLGADTQYF.

The V and J genes are TRBV7-8 and TRBJ2-3, with D uncertain. V was trimmed by 4 bases and J by 6 bases, leaving 8 bases between them. The CDR3 is 12 residues long. Germline loops: CDR1 SGHVS, CDR2 FQNEAQ. The CDR3 reads CASSYNGDTQYF. DNA of the CDR3: TGTGCCAGCAGCTATAACGGTGATACGCAGTATTTT.

The V gene is TRBV5-4, the J gene TRBJ1-2; D is unresolved. V was shortened by 0 bases and J by 1 base, with 7 bases between the two germline ends. Germline values: CDR1 SGHNT, CDR2 YYREEE (reference sequence). This CDR3 is 14 amino acids long. In nucleotides, the CDR3 is TGTGCCAGCAGCTTGGCCCGGGGTAACTATGGCTACACCTTC. Residues: CASSLARGNYGYTF.